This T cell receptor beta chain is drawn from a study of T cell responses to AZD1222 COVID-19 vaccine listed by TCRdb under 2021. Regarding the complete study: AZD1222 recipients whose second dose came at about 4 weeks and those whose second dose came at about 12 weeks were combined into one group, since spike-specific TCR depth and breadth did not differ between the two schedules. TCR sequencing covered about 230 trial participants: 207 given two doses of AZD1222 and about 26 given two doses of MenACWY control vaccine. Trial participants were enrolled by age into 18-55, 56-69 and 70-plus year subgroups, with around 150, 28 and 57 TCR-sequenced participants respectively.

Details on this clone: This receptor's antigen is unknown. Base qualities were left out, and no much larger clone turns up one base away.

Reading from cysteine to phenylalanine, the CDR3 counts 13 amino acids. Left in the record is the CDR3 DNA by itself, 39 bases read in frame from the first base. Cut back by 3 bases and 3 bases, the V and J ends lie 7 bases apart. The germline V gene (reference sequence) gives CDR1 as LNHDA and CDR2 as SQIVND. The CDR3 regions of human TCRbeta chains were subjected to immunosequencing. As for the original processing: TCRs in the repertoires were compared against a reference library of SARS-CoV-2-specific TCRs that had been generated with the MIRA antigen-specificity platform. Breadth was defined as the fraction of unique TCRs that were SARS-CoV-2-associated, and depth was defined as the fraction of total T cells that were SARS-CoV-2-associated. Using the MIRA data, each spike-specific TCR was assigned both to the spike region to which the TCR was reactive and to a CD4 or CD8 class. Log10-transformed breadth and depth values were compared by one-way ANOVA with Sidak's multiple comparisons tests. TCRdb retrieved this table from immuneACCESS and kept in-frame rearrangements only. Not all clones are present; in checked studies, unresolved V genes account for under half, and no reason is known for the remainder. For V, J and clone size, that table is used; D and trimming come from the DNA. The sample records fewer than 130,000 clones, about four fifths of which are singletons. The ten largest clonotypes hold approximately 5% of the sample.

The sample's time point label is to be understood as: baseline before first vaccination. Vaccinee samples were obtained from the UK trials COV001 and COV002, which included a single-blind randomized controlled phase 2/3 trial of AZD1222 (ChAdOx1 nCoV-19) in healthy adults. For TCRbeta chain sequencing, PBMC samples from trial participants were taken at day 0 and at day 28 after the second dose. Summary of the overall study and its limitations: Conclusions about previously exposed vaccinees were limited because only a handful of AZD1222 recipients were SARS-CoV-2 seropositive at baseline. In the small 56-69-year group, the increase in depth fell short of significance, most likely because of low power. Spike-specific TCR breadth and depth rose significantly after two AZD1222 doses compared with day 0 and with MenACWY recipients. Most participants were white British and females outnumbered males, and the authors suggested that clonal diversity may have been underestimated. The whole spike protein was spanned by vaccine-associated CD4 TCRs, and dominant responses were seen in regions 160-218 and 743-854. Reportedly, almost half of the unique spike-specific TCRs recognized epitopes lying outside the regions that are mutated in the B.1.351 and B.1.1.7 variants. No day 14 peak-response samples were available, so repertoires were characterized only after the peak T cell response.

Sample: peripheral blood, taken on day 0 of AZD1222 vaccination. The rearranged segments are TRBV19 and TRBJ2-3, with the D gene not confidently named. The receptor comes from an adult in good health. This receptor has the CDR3 CASSIPPTDTQYF. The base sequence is TGTGCCAGTAGTATCCCCCCGACAGATACGCAGTATTTT.